Following are 26 T cell receptor beta chains from one sample sequenced in a study of tissue T cells after allogeneic stem cell transplantation. Profiled with immunoSEQ multiplex PCR; TCRdb holds only in-frame clones, not every one. The sample yields 40,000 to 60,000 clones, around 67% seen once. Sequenced material: sorted cells pooled from one or two spleens. Receptors originate from a pool of C57BL/6 mice in good health.

A remark on this clone: Mouse germline and gene names are used. The read comes to an end 1 residue before the CDR3 does, leaving the germline J gene to fill in the end. In the same sample, other DNA sequences code for this CDR3. The V gene is TRBV16, the J gene TRBJ2-5, with D maybe TRBD2 (5 bases). The CDR3 spans 14 residues. The V gene's germline CDR1 is SGHSA and CDR2 FRNQAP. V lost 1 base and J 3 bases, leaving 8 bases between the germline ends. The DNA read from the CDR3 is TGTGCAAGCAGCTTAGTATGGGGTCAAGACACCCAGTAC. Its translation is CASSLVWGQDTQY. The entire CDR3 is CASSLVWGQDTQYF.

As to this clone: Gene names denote mouse genes. The read halts 1 residue ahead of the CDR3 end, with the missing end drawn from the germline J gene. This CDR3 is also generated by other DNA sequences in the sample. This chain connects TRBV13-2 to TRBJ1-2; the match to TRBD1 covers 7 bases. V was clipped by 2 bases and J by 1 base; unmatched bases: 2. The V gene's germline CDR1 is NNHNN and CDR2 SYGAGS (reference sequence). CDR3 size: 14 residues. The sequenced CDR3 bases are TGTGCCAGCGGTGAGCCAGGGGGAAACTCCGACTACACC. Protein: CASGEPGGNSDYT. From start to end, the CDR3 is CASGEPGGNSDYTF.

Points on this clone: Gene names and germline refer to mouse. From the germline J gene comes the end of the CDR3, since the read stops 1 residue before it. This sequence joins TRBV13-3 and TRBJ1-3; 7 nucleotides align to TRBD1. This CDR3 is built from 15 residues. Germline V gene data show CDR1 as NNHDY and CDR2 as SYVADS. The ends lost 2 bases at V and 2 bases at J; junction bases unmatched: 4. Incomplete CDR3 DNA: TGTGCCAGCAGTGAAGGCAGGGGGGCTGGAAATACGCTCTAT. Amino acids: CASSEGRGAGNTLY. The entire CDR3 is CASSEGRGAGNTLYF.

In the case of this clone: Here the gene names and germline are mouse. The read terminates 1 residue before the CDR3 end, so the remaining end is supplied by the germline J gene. V is TRBV19 and J is TRBJ1-1; 8 bases agree with TRBD1. This CDR3 is 14 amino acids long. V shed 4 bases, J shed 6 bases, and the junction held 8 bases outside the gene matches. Germline V gene sequence: CDR1 FNHDT, CDR2 SITEND (reference sequence). The CDR3 spells CASSWRTGSSEVFF. The DNA read from the CDR3 is TGTGCCAGCAGTTGGAGGACAGGGAGCTCAGAAGTCTTC.

Concerning this clone itself: Germline and genes: mouse. The read terminates 1 residue ahead of where the CDR3 ends, so the germline J gene completes it. The V gene is TRBV29, the J gene TRBJ1-1; D unresolved. Trimming pared 4 bases from V and 0 bases from J, leaving 9 bases between. The CDR3 is made up of 14 amino acids. CDR1 MSHET and CDR2 SYDVDS come from the germline V gene. Incomplete CDR3 DNA: TGTGCTAGCAGTTCCGACATTGCAAACACAGAAGTCTTC. Residues: CASSSDIANTEVF. The CDR3, in full, reads CASSSDIANTEVFF.

With respect to this clone: Gene labels here are mouse ones. From the germline J gene comes the end of the CDR3, since the read stops 1 residue before it. The chain has TRBV13-2 and TRBJ1-5, with a weak D call TRBD1 (6 bases). CDR3 size: 15 residues. CDR1 and CDR2 from the germline V gene are NNHNN and SYGAGS (reference sequence). V lost 3 bases and J 0 bases, leaving 10 bases between the germline ends. The CDR3 DNA, read in part, is TGTGCCAGCGGTGGGGGGCCAGATAACAACCAGGCTCCGCTT. Its protein is CASGGGPDNNQAPL. The CDR3 reads in full as CASGGGPDNNQAPLF.

Notes on this clone: Mouse gene names and germline throughout. The read ends 1 residue shy of where the CDR3 ends; the end is completed using the germline J gene. The V gene is TRBV29, the J gene TRBJ2-7; TRBD1 agrees at 7 bases. Losses at the gene ends were 7 bases for V and 5 bases for J; bases not matched to a gene: 5. The CDR3 loop spans 12 amino acids. The germline V gene has CDR1 MSHET and CDR2 SYDVDS. The CDR3 region is CASTSDRDEQYF. The DNA read from the CDR3 is TGTGCTAGCACCTCAGACAGGGATGAACAGTAC.

This clone has only one observation. Mouse gene names apply. The read ends 1 residue before the CDR3 terminus; that terminus is restored from the germline J gene. The genes are TRBV2 and TRBJ1-6; 9 bases fit TRBD1. TRBJ1-6 is placed among ORFs of uncertain function. Germline V gene sequence: CDR1 LGHNA, CDR2 YSYQKL. The CDR3 runs 15 residues. The V segment lost 2 bases and the J segment 6 bases; nucleotides outside the gene matches: 2. This CDR3 reads CASSQTTGGNSPLYF. CDR3 DNA, as far as it was read: TGTGCCAGCAGCCAAACGACAGGGGGTAATTCGCCCCTCTAC.

Details on this clone: Genes and germline come from the mouse. The read stops 1 residue short of the end of the CDR3; the missing end is completed from the germline J gene. This rearrangement joins TRBV4 to TRBJ1-6; TRBD1 matches at 8 bases. TRBJ1-6 is an ORF; its function is uncertain. Germline lookup yields CDR1 LGHDT and CDR2 YNNKQL (reference sequence). The V segment lost 4 bases and the J segment 5 bases; nucleotides outside the gene matches: 4. The CDR3 loop spans 15 amino acids. The CDR3 spells CASSSRDRNNSPLYF. CDR3 bases read: TGTGCCAGCAGCTCCCGGGACAGGAATAATTCGCCCCTCTAC.

Note on this clone: Mouse germline and gene names are used. Sequencing ends 1 residue short of the CDR3 end; the germline J gene provides the rest. The rearrangement links TRBV13-1 to TRBJ2-2; D may match TRBD1 or TRBD2 (5 bases each). Trimming took 4 bases from V and 0 from J, leaving 13 bases between them. CDR1 is NSHNY, CDR2 SYGAGN, per germline. The CDR3 extends over 16 amino acids. The CDR3 sequence: CASSPGPGANTGQLYF. Partial CDR3 DNA: TGTGCCAGCAGTCCCGGACCGGGGGCAAACACCGGGCAGCTCTAC.

A remark on this clone: The gene names here belong to mouse. The read terminates 1 residue ahead of where the CDR3 ends, so the germline J gene completes it. The V and J genes are TRBV29 and TRBJ1-3; TRBD1 matches 7 bases. This CDR3 contains 14 residues. Germline V lookup: CDR1 MSHET, CDR2 SYDVDS. V was pared by 4 bases and J by 0 bases, with 0 bases of the junction left unmatched. The CDR3 DNA, read in part, is TGTGCTAGCAGTTACAGGGGTTCTGGAAATACGCTCTAT. Translation: CASSYRGSGNTLY. The entire CDR3 sequence reads CASSYRGSGNTLYF. Looking up the rest from reference TRBV29 and TRBJ1-3 gives the full variable domain: DMKVTQMPRYLIKRMGENVLLECGQDMSHETMYWYRQDPGLGLQLIYISYDVDSNSEGDIPKGYRVSRKKREHFSLILDSAKTNQTSVYFCASSYRGSGNTLYFGEGSRLIVV.

As for this clone: Gene names and germline refer to mouse. Coverage ceases 1 residue before the CDR3 finishes, and the germline J gene fills in the end. The rearrangement links TRBV13-2 to TRBJ2-3; TRBD2 matches 9 bases. CDR3 size: 16 residues. Per germline, CDR1 NNHNN and CDR2 SYGAGS (reference sequence). The ends lost 1 base at V and 0 bases at J; junction bases unmatched: 3. Incomplete CDR3 DNA: TGTGCCAGCGGTGATCACTGGGGGGATAGTGCAGAAACGCTGTAT. It translates to CASGDHWGDSAETLY. In full, the CDR3 is CASGDHWGDSAETLYF.

Note on this clone: The genes are named according to mouse. The read ends 1 residue shy of where the CDR3 ends; the end is completed using the germline J gene. The chain couples TRBV19 to TRBJ1-4, with unresolved D. CDR3 length: 13 residues. Trimming took off 2 bases at V and 5 bases at J, with 7 bases between the two ends. Germline V gene sequence: CDR1 FNHDT, CDR2 SITEND (reference sequence). This CDR3 reads CASSIAGNERLFF. The sequenced part of the CDR3 DNA is TGTGCCAGCAGTATCGCGGGGAACGAAAGATTATTT.

As concerns this clone: Germline and genes here are mouse. The DNA ends 1 residue before the CDR3 does, and the rest of the CDR3 is filled in from the germline J gene. This same CDR3 is encoded by further DNA sequences in the sample. The chain links TRBV1 to TRBJ1-4; D remains ambiguous. This CDR3 spans 17 amino acids. The germline V gene has CDR1 NSQYPW and CDR2 LRSPGD (reference sequence). V dropped 0 bases and J dropped 0 bases, with 11 bases sitting between them. The CDR3 sequence is CTCSADLRAFSNERLFF. The covered CDR3 bases are TGCACCTGCAGTGCAGATCTCCGGGCATTTTCCAACGAAAGATTATTT.

This clone has a handful of counts. Germline and genes: mouse. The read ends 1 residue shy of where the CDR3 ends; the end is completed using the germline J gene. The rearrangement joins TRBV13-1 to TRBJ2-7; D gene ambiguous. The germline gives CDR1 NSHNY, CDR2 SYGAGN. Trimming removed 5 bases at V and 0 bases at J, with 15 bases between. This CDR3 contains 15 residues. This chain's CDR3 is CASRTPGTSSYEQYF. The CDR3 bases that were read are TGTGCCAGCAGGACCCCCGGCACTAGCTCCTATGAACAGTAC.

As concerns this clone: Gene names refer to mouse genes. The DNA read from the CDR3 is TGCACCTGCAGTGCAGGGGGACAGAACCAGGCTCCGCTT. Amino acids: CTCSAGGQNQAPL. The whole CDR3 protein is CTCSAGGQNQAPLF. The chain joins TRBV1 to TRBJ1-5, with 7 bases identical to TRBD1. The read falls 1 residue short of the CDR3 end, and the missing part is taken from the germline J gene. J lost 4 bases, V lost 1 base, and 1 base had no gene match. This CDR3 is 14 amino acids long. The germline V gene has CDR1 NSQYPW and CDR2 LRSPGD (reference sequence).

Concerning this clone itself: Genes and germline come from the mouse. The read is 1 residue too short to cover the CDR3 end, so that end is filled in from the germline J gene. The gene calls are TRBV31 and TRBJ1-4; 9 bases fit TRBD1. Germline V CDR1 and CDR2: GKSSPN, SITVG. CDR3 length: 16 residues. J gave up 0 bases and V 1 base, and 3 bases lay outside the gene matches. Partial CDR3 DNA: TGTGCCTGGAGTCCCACAGGGGGCTTTTCCAACGAAAGATTATTT. This translates into CAWSPTGGFSNERLF. In full, the CDR3 is CAWSPTGGFSNERLFF.

As for this clone: Gene names and germline match the mouse. The CDR3 end falls 1 residue outside the read, so it is completed with the germline J gene. V usage is TRBV5 and J usage is TRBJ2-2, with unresolved D. The V gene's germline CDR1 is LGHNA and CDR2 YNLKQL (reference sequence). The CDR3 totals 14 residues. V gave up 0 bases and J gave up 3 bases, with 5 bases separating them. The covered CDR3 bases are TGTGCCAGCAGCCAAGAGGGAGACACCGGGCAGCTCTAC. It specifies CASSQEGDTGQLY. The CDR3 in full is CASSQEGDTGQLYF.

In its sample, this clone was seen a few times. All gene names here are mouse names. Sequencing ends 1 residue short of the CDR3 end; the germline J gene provides the rest. The V and J genes are TRBV13-3 and TRBJ2-7, with 13 bases fitting TRBD2. CDR1 NNHDY and CDR2 SYVADS come from the germline V gene. This CDR3 has 14 amino acids. The J segment lost 6 bases and the V segment lost 4 bases, leaving 4 bases of the junction unmatched. Partial CDR3 DNA: TGTGCCAGCAGTCGGACTGGGGGGGCGCGTGAACAGTAC. Residues: CASSRTGGAREQY. The full-length CDR3 reads as CASSRTGGAREQYF.

With regard to this clone: Any gene name here is a mouse gene name. The read is 1 residue too short to cover the CDR3 end, so that end is filled in from the germline J gene. The chain joins TRBV15 to TRBJ1-4; D perhaps matches TRBD1 (6 bases). CDR3 length: 15 residues. Germline CDR1 is SGHND and CDR2 is FRSKSL. Deletions cut 6 bases from V and 1 base from J, with 12 bases between. Partial CDR3 DNA: TGTGCCAGCAGCCCCCCGGGACATTCCAACGAAAGATTATTT. Protein product: CASSPPGHSNERLF. Given in full, the CDR3 is CASSPPGHSNERLFF.

This clone was observed once. Gene labels here are mouse ones. With the read ending 1 residue before the CDR3 end, the germline J gene is used to fill in that end. The chain employs TRBV26 and TRBJ2-3, with D perhaps TRBD1 (5 bases). The CDR3 consists of 13 residues. CDR1 KGHPV and CDR2 FQNQEV come from the germline V gene (reference sequence). Trimming took 6 bases from V and 0 from J, leaving 7 bases between them. This CDR3 reads CASRQGSAETLYF. The part of the CDR3 DNA that was read is TGTGCCAGCAGGCAGGGTAGTGCAGAAACGCTGTAT. The complete variable domain, with remaining parts taken from reference TRBV26 and TRBJ2-3, reads NSKVIQTPRYLVKGQGQKAKMRCIPEKGHPVVFWYQQNKNNEFKFLINFQNQEVLQQIDMTEKRFSAECPSNSPCSLEIQSSEAGDSALYLCASRQGSAETLYFGSGTRLTVL.

Notes on this clone: Gene and germline names: mouse. The CDR3 end is not reached by the read, which stops 1 residue before it; the germline J gene fills it in. J is TRBJ2-4 and V is TRBV13-2; D may be TRBD1 (5 bases). V was trimmed by 2 bases and J by 7 bases, leaving 8 bases between them. Per germline, CDR1 NNHNN and CDR2 SYGAGS (reference sequence). CDR3 length equals 12 residues. Incomplete CDR3 DNA: TGTGCCAGCGGTGACCAGGGAGACACCTTGTAC. Translated, it gives CASGDQGDTLY. The entire CDR3 protein reads CASGDQGDTLYF.

This clone was seen only a few times. The genes and germline here are from mouse. The CDR3 goes on 1 residue after the read ends, and that part is filled in from the germline J gene. The chain uses TRBV2 and TRBJ1-2, with D possibly matching TRBD1 (6 bases). V was shortened by 5 bases and J by 2 bases, with 6 bases between the two germline ends. The germline gives CDR1 LGHNA, CDR2 YSYQKL. CDR3 length equals 12 residues. Here the CDR3 reads CASSTGNSDYTF. The CDR3 bases that were read are TGTGCCAGCAGCACAGGGAACTCCGACTACACC. Full variable domain (remainder filled in from reference TRBV2 and TRBJ1-2): DPKIIQKPKYLVAVTGSEKILICEQYLGHNAMYWYRQSAKKPLEFMFSYSYQKLMDNQTASSRFQPQSSKKNHLDLQITALKPDDSATYFCASSTGNSDYTFGSGTRLLVI.

Concerning this clone itself: Gene names are mouse gene names. Read data end 1 residue before the CDR3 end; the end is taken from the germline J gene. The chain employs TRBV15 and TRBJ2-7; TRBD2 matches at 7 bases. Trimming at V came to 1 base and at J to 2 bases, leaving 2 bases not matched to a gene. This CDR3 is built from 14 residues. Per germline, CDR1 SGHND and CDR2 FRSKSL. The DNA read from the CDR3 is TGTGCCAGCAGTTTAGGGGGGGGGACCTATGAACAGTAC. Translating gives CASSLGGGTYEQY. The full CDR3 protein is CASSLGGGTYEQYF.

In this sample, this clone turned up a few times. The gene names here belong to mouse. The read falls 1 residue short of the CDR3 end, and the missing part is taken from the germline J gene. The chain employs TRBV16 and TRBJ2-7; D is ambiguous. The V and J ends lost 5 bases and 4 bases respectively, with 9 bases between them. CDR3 length: 12 residues. The germline V gene has CDR1 SGHSA and CDR2 FRNQAP. CDR3 bases read: TGTGCAAGCAGCCCCCGCATTTATGAACAGTAC. It yields the protein CASSPRIYEQY. The whole CDR3 sequence reads CASSPRIYEQYF.

Comments on this clone: Genes here carry mouse names. Partial CDR3 DNA: TGTGCCAGCAGTCCCGGGACAGGGCTCACAGAAGTCTTC. The encoded protein is CASSPGTGLTEVF. The full CDR3 protein is CASSPGTGLTEVFF. The chain combines TRBV19 with TRBJ1-1; 9 positions match TRBD1. The read terminates 1 residue ahead of where the CDR3 ends, so the germline J gene completes it. The J segment lost 4 bases and the V segment lost 4 bases, leaving 5 bases of the junction unmatched. Germline V CDR1 and CDR2: FNHDT, SITEND (reference sequence). This CDR3 has 14 residues.